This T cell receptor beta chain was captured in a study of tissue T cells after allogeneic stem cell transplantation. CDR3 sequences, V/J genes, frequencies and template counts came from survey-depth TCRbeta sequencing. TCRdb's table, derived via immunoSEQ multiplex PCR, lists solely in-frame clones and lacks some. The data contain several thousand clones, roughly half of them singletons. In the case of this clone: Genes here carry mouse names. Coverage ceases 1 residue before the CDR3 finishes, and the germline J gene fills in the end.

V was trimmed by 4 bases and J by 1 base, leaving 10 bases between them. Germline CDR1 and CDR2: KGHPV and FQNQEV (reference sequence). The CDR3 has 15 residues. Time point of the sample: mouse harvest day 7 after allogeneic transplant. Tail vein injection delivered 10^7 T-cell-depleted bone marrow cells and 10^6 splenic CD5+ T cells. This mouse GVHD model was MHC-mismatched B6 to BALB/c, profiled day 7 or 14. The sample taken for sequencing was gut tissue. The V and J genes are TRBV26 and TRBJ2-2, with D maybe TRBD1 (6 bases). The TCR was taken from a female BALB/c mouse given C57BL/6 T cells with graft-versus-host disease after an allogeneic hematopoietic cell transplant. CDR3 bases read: TGTGCCAGCAGTCCCCGGGACATAAACACCGGGCAGCTCTAC. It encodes CASSPRDINTGQLY. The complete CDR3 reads CASSPRDINTGQLYF. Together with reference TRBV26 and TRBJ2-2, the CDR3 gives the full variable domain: NSKVIQTPRYLVKGQGQKAKMRCIPEKGHPVVFWYQQNKNNEFKFLINFQNQEVLQQIDMTEKRFSAECPSNSPCSLEIQSSEAGDSALYLCASSPRDINTGQLYFGEGSKLTVL.